A few counts support the clone carrying this T cell receptor (beta chain). Its antigen remains unidentified. These data come from a study of beta chain features in type 1 diabetes. Study-level findings and limits: The influence of HLA type on TCRB rearrangement stayed undetermined. A greater similarity of naive, central memory and Treg TCRB repertoires was seen among patients than among healthy donors.

The whole isolated RNA underwent reverse transcription, so sequencing captured expressed TCRB transcripts. The protocol was immunoSEQ multiplex PCR, while the TCRdb copy is restricted to in-frame clones and leaves out a portion. The sample has hundreds of thousands of clones; around an eighth are singletons. Germline values: CDR1 MDHEN, CDR2 SYDVKM. The length of the CDR3 is 16 residues. Between the trimmed V and J ends, which lost 1 base and 3 bases, there was a span of 16 bases. Sequenced material: naive CD4+ T cells from blood. The chain has TRBV28 and TRBJ2-7, with D possibly being TRBD1 (6 bases). The clonotype was recovered from a young man in good health. Here the CDR3 DNA reads TGTGCCAGCAGTTTATCTTGGACAGAGAACCACTACGAGCAGTACTTC. This codes for CASSLSWTENHYEQYF.